These 21 T cell receptor beta chains share one sample of origin, sequenced in a study of blood T cells in healthy people across ages. Through a sample-barcoded 5' primer and a J-beta primer mix, a second PCR was run for roughly 6 to 12 cycles. TCRdb reprocessed the 5' RACE reads via MiXCR and lists one record per CDR3 protein. This table holds about 1 million distinct CDR3 sequences, approximately 25% found once. This sample also appeared in a second study, on T cells of mothers and their children.

The sample was blood. These receptors originate from a girl aged 2 to 9 in good health.

This clonotype occurred a few times. The CDR3 loop is CASSLRTSFEQFF. CDR3 DNA: TGTGCCAGCAGCCTCCGGACTAGCTTTGAGCAGTTCTTC. The J gene is TRBJ2-1, the V gene TRBV13; 8 nucleotides line up with TRBD2. From germline, CDR1 is PRHDT and CDR2 FYEKMQ (reference sequence). After removal of 5 bases from V and 9 bases from J, the junction contained 6 bases not matched to a gene. The length of the CDR3 is 13 residues.

The table lists this clonotype with a few counts. The chain employs TRBV7-9 and TRBJ1-2; TRBD1 is a possible D gene (6 bases). The CDR3 totals 15 residues. Germline V CDR1 and CDR2: SEHNR, FQNEAQ (reference sequence). V was pared by 3 bases and J by 7 bases, with 18 bases between. The CDR3 region is CASSLGKGGLPGYTF. As DNA, the CDR3 is TGTGCCAGCAGCTTGGGGAAGGGGGGACTTCCTGGCTACACCTTC.

This chain joins TRBV20-1 and TRBJ1-2; D unresolved. The CDR3 totals 12 residues. V was trimmed by 6 bases and J by 7 bases, leaving 15 bases between them. Per the germline V gene, CDR1 is DFQATT and CDR2 is SNEGSKA (reference sequence). CDR3 DNA sequence: TGCAGTGCGGCACCGGGGATTGTTGGCTACACCTTC. Its translation: CSAAPGIVGYTF.

The chain combines TRBV27 with TRBJ2-5, with D tentatively TRBD2 (6 bases). The J call may be mistaken, given a closer DNA end match to TRBJ2-1. This CDR3 comprises 13 residues. CDR1 MNHEY and CDR2 SMNVEV come from the germline V gene (reference sequence). CDR3 DNA sequence: TGTGCCAGCAGTTTGCTAGCGTACCCAACACAGTTCTTC. This gives the protein CASSLLAYPTQFF.

The CDR3: CSVVMGTADGELFF. The DNA of the CDR3 is TGCAGCGTTGTGATGGGGACTGCCGACGGGGAGCTGTTTTTT. V and J are TRBV29-1 and TRBJ2-2; a weak D match, TRBD2 (6 bases). V lost 4 bases to trimming and J lost 7 bases, with 16 bases between them. CDR1 SQVTM and CDR2 ANQGSEA come from the germline V gene. This CDR3 region has 14 residues.

The V and J genes are TRBV7-7 and TRBJ2-1; 10 nucleotides match TRBD2. Germline V CDR1 and CDR2: SSHAT, FNYEAQ (reference sequence). This CDR3 comprises 18 residues. In DNA form, the CDR3 reads TGTGCTCCTGCTCGTCTAGCGGGAGTACGAGTTTCCTACAATGAGCAGTTCTTC. Translating gives CAPARLAGVRVSYNEQFF.

The V call is TRBV7-6, the J call TRBJ1-5; the D is unclear. V was trimmed by 3 bases and J by 3 bases, leaving 6 bases between them. The CDR3 spans 13 residues. Germline V CDR1 and CDR2: SGHVS, FNYEAQ. The CDR3 region is CASSLYVNQPQHF. The CDR3 DNA follows: TGTGCCAGCAGCTTGTACGTCAATCAGCCCCAGCATTTT.

This clonotype was seen only a few times. The V and J genes are TRBV12-3 or TRBV12-4 and TRBJ2-7, with a tentative D call TRBD1 (6 bases). Deletions cut 5 bases from V and 2 bases from J, with 13 bases between. The CDR3 is 14 amino acids. DNA for the CDR3: TGTGCCAGCAGTGGACAGCCTCCTCCCTACGAGCAGTACTTC. This encodes CASSGQPPPYEQYF.

The chain employs TRBV24-1 and TRBJ2-3; D call uncertain. From germline, CDR1 is KGHDR and CDR2 SFDVKD. The V gene lost 10 bases and the J gene lost 6 bases, with 13 bases spanning the gap. The CDR3 length is 12 residues. The CDR3, as DNA: TGTGCCACGAAGGATTTTTTGGATACGCAGTATTTT. Translating it yields CATKDFLDTQYF.

The rearrangement uses TRBV12-5 and TRBJ2-1; either TRBD1 or TRBD2 may fit D (5 bases each). There are 16 residues in the CDR3. From germline, CDR1 is LGHNT and CDR2 FRNRAP. Trimming removed 0 bases from V and 4 bases from J, with 13 bases in between. CDR3 DNA: TGTGCTAGTGGTTTGGTACTAGGAAGGGGTTACAATGAGCAGTTCTTC. Its translation: CASGLVLGRGYNEQFF. The full variable domain, completed using reference TRBV12-5 and TRBJ2-1, is DARVTQTPRHKVTEMGQEVTMRCQPILGHNTVFWYRQTMMQGLELLAYFRNRAPLDDSGMPKDRFSAEMPDATLATLKIQPSEPRDSAVYFCASGLVLGRGYNEQFFGPGTRLTVL.

This chain links TRBV2 with TRBJ2-1; no firm D call. CDR1 is SNHLY, CDR2 FYNNEI, per germline. V was clipped by 7 bases and J by 7 bases, with 14 bases between them. This CDR3 is built from 13 residues. In nucleotides, the CDR3 is TGTGCCAGCACAAGTTCAATGGGAAATGAGCAGTTCTTC. Its protein is CASTSSMGNEQFF.

The chain couples TRBV4-1 to TRBJ2-3; D ambiguous. The ends were cut back, 2 bases at V and 2 bases at J, with 11 bases in the middle. CDR3 length equals 15 residues. CDR1 MGHRA and CDR2 YSYEKL come from the germline V gene. CDR3 residues: CASSQSWASTDTQYF. CDR3 nucleotides: TGCGCCAGCAGCCAATCATGGGCTTCCACAGATACGCAGTATTTT.

A few counts support this clonotype. The chain has TRBV12-3 or TRBV12-4 and TRBJ2-1, with no clear D. The ends were cut back, 5 bases at V and 0 bases at J, with 8 bases in the middle. The CDR3 extends over 14 amino acids. Here the CDR3 reads CASSTAGSYNEQFF. The CDR3 DNA reads TGTGCCAGCAGTACAGCAGGCTCCTACAATGAGCAGTTCTTC.

The chain links TRBV20-1 to TRBJ2-3; 11 bases fit TRBD2. In germline, CDR1 is DFQATT, CDR2 SNEGSKA (reference sequence). Losses at the gene ends were 4 bases for V and 6 bases for J; bases not matched to a gene: 3. The CDR3 is 13 amino acids. The CDR3 here is CSATSSGGDTQYF. Here the CDR3 DNA reads TGCAGTGCTACCTCTAGCGGGGGGGATACGCAGTATTTT.

The chain joins TRBV20-1 to TRBJ1-1; TRBD1 matches 10 bases. This CDR3 spans 14 amino acids. The ends lost 6 bases at V and 5 bases at J; junction bases unmatched: 9. Germline V CDR1 and CDR2: DFQATT, SNEGSKA (reference sequence). CDR3 in DNA: TGCAGTGCGCGGAGACAGGGGGCTTGGACTGAAGCTTTCTTT. Translating it yields CSARRQGAWTEAFF.

This clonotype was recorded a few times. The rearrangement joins TRBV9 to TRBJ2-5; D is uncertain. The V end was cut by 0 bases, the J end by 0 bases, with 6 bases between. Germline V gene lookup returns CDR1 SGDLS and CDR2 YYNGEE. There are 14 residues in the CDR3. The CDR3 is CASSVGMDQETQYF. CDR3 in DNA: TGTGCCAGCAGCGTAGGGATGGACCAAGAGACCCAGTACTTC.

The V gene is TRBV3-1, the J gene TRBJ2-7; D is possibly TRBD2 (6 bases). The V and J ends lost 1 base and 3 bases respectively, with 10 bases between them. CDR3 length: 14 amino acids. From germline, CDR1 is LGHDT and CDR2 YNNKEL (reference sequence). This CDR3 reads CASSQVDSGYEQYF. The CDR3 DNA reads TGTGCCAGCAGCCAAGTGGATAGCGGCTACGAGCAGTACTTC.

The rearrangement uses TRBV5-1 and TRBJ2-2; TRBD1 matches at 7 bases. V was clipped by 4 bases and J by 2 bases; unmatched bases: 11. This CDR3 region has 17 residues. Germline V gene lookup returns CDR1 SGHRS and CDR2 YFSETQ. CDR3 coding DNA: TGCGCCAGCAGCCCACACCTCGGGACAGTAAACACCGGGGAGCTGTTTTTT. Its protein is CASSPHLGTVNTGELFF.

The chain carries TRBV29-1 and TRBJ2-5; TRBD1 or TRBD2 may be the D gene (5 bases each). Trimming stripped 4 bases from V and 3 bases from J, with 12 bases between. CDR1 is SQVTM, CDR2 ANQGSEA, per germline. CDR3 length equals 13 residues. The CDR3 nucleotides are TGCAGCGTTGCCGTTGGGGGTGAAGAGACCCAGTACTTC. Translation: CSVAVGGEETQYF.

This chain links TRBV10-3 with TRBJ1-3; D gene ambiguous. The CDR3 spans 16 residues. Trimming stripped 4 bases from V and 0 bases from J, with 13 bases between. Germline V CDR1 and CDR2: ENHRY, SYGVKD. Here the CDR3 DNA reads TGTGCCATCAGTGTCAGACACCTTAGCTCTGGAAACACCATATATTTT. As protein: CAISVRHLSSGNTIYF.

The rearrangement links TRBV12-3 or TRBV12-4 to TRBJ2-5; D gene uncertain. This CDR3 region has 13 residues. The ends were cut back, 7 bases at V and 0 bases at J, with 9 bases in the middle. In DNA, the CDR3 is TGTGCCAGCACCTTAGGGAACCAAGAGACCCAGTACTTC. Amino acids: CASTLGNQETQYF.